Reported below is one TCR beta chain. Its antigen remains unidentified. The data are from a study of response to subunit inactivated influenza vaccine. Study outcomes and limitations: Each seasonal influenza vaccination, the authors suggested, recruits few new T cells.

TCRdb processed the RT-PCR reads anew with MiXCR; each CDR3 protein has one entry. This sample carries a few hundred thousand distinct CDR3 sequences, 22% of them seen once, and the ten largest clones take approximately 10%. CDR3 size: 15 residues. The V end was cut by 1 base, the J end by 1 base, with 10 bases between. The V gene's germline CDR1 is MNHEY and CDR2 SVGAGI. The chain is built from TRBV6-5 and TRBJ1-1; D may be TRBD1 (5 bases). This TCR was recovered from a man between 45 and 75 years old who received an inactivated influenza vaccine. Here the sequenced sample was PBMCs from blood, taken approximately 22 months after vaccination. The CDR3 bases are TGTGCCAGCAGTTACTTGACAGTCGCGAACACTGAAGCTTTCTTT. The encoded protein is CASSYLTVANTEAFF.